One sample yielded the 18 T cell receptor beta chains listed below, sequenced in a study of shared clonotypes between healthy human individuals. CD45RO-negative cells were positively selected for CCR7, leaving out terminally differentiated effector memory CD45RA+ cells. The repertoire was sequenced with immunoSEQ multiplex PCR; TCRdb's copy has only in-frame clones and lacks some. The sample yields 2 million to 2.5 million clones, roughly 95% seen once. Material: naive CD8+ T cells sorted from blood. Every receptor here comes from a young man in good health.

This sequence joins TRBV7-9 and TRBJ2-7; 7 nucleotides line up with TRBD1. The junction had 6 bases not matched to a gene; V was cut back by 0 bases and J by 4 bases. This CDR3 is 15 amino acids long. Germline CDR1 SEHNR, CDR2 FQNEAQ (reference sequence). CDR3 loop: CASSLAQGVRYEQYF. The CDR3 nucleotides are TGTGCCAGCAGCTTAGCGCAGGGGGTGAGGTACGAGCAGTACTTC.

The rearrangement links TRBV6-1 to TRBJ1-4; 8 bases are a match to TRBD1. Unmatched junction bases numbered 5, after V lost 0 bases and J lost 8 bases. The germline gives CDR1 MNHNS, CDR2 SASEGT. The CDR3 extends over 15 amino acids. DNA for the CDR3: TGTGCCAGCAGTGAAGCTACAGGGGGTTGGGAAAAACTGTTTTTT. Translated, it gives CASSEATGGWEKLFF.

The V call is TRBV13, the J call TRBJ2-7; the D gene could be TRBD1 or TRBD2 (5 bases each). CDR3 length: 13 residues. The germline gives CDR1 PRHDT, CDR2 FYEKMQ (reference sequence). V was clipped by 8 bases and J by 6 bases, with 17 bases between them. In DNA form, the CDR3 reads TGTGCCAGCCTCCCGGGACCTCGTTCCGAGCAGTACTTC. Its translation is CASLPGPRSEQYF.

This chain uses TRBV6-1 with TRBJ2-2, with 9 bases that match TRBD2. The J segment lost 8 bases and the V segment lost 2 bases, leaving 15 bases of the junction unmatched. The CDR3 totals 18 residues. Germline values: CDR1 MNHNS, CDR2 SASEGT. The CDR3 DNA reads TGTGCCAGCAGTGAAAGTTTCTGGCTAGCGGGGCTTGTTGGGGAGCTGTTTTTT. Amino acid sequence: CASSESFWLAGLVGELFF.

The rearrangement links TRBV6-5 to TRBJ2-7, with 7 bases that match TRBD2. CDR1 MNHEY and CDR2 SVGAGI come from the germline V gene. With V trimmed by 4 bases and J by 2 bases, 5 bases remained unmatched. The CDR3 length is 14 residues. The CDR3 nucleotides read TGTGCCAGCAGTTCTGGACTAGGTCCCTACGAGCAGTACTTC. Encoded protein: CASSSGLGPYEQYF.

The chain uses TRBV9 and TRBJ1-6; D is perhaps TRBD1 (5 bases). The CDR3 covers 14 residues. V lost 6 bases to trimming and J lost 1 base, with 8 bases between them. CDR1 is SGDLS, CDR2 YYNGEE, per germline. The CDR3 protein is CASTGGSYNSPLHF. The CDR3 DNA sequence: TGTGCCAGCACCGGGGGTTCCTATAATTCACCCCTCCACTTT.

V is TRBV28 and J is TRBJ2-2; TRBD2 matches 8 bases. Germline CDR1 and CDR2: MDHEN and SYDVKM. The junction had 11 bases not matched to a gene; V was cut back by 7 bases and J by 7 bases. The CDR3 sequence is 15 residues long. In nucleotides, the CDR3 is TGTGCCAGCACCTCGGGGGGGCAAAACCTCGGGGAGCTGTTTTTT. Encoded protein: CASTSGGQNLGELFF. The full variable domain, in which reference TRBV28 and TRBJ2-2 provide the parts outside the CDR3, is DVKVTQSSRYLVKRTGEKVFLECVQDMDHENMFWYRQDPGLGLRLIYFSYDVKMKEKGDIPEGYSVSREKKERFSLILESASTNQTSMYLCASTSGGQNLGELFFGEGSRLTVL.

With regard to this clone: The identical CDR3 is also encoded by other nucleotide sequences in the sample. This chain links TRBV27 with TRBJ1-5, with unresolved D. Germline V gives CDR1 MNHEY, CDR2 SMNVEV (reference sequence). The CDR3 runs to 15 residues. The V gene lost 3 bases and the J gene lost 2 bases, with 11 bases spanning the gap. For the CDR3, the DNA is TGTGCCAGCAGTTTCAGCCGGGGAGGCAATCAGCCCCAGCATTTT. Translation gives CASSFSRGGNQPQHF.

The chain employs TRBV9 and TRBJ2-5; TRBD2 agrees at 7 bases. This CDR3 has 14 amino acids. The V and J ends lost 4 bases and 5 bases, in that order; junction bases with no gene match: 8. Germline V CDR1 and CDR2: SGDLS, YYNGEE. The chain's CDR3 is CASSLGLGGETQYF. CDR3 bases: TGTGCCAGCAGCCTCGGACTAGGAGGCGAGACCCAGTACTTC.

This clone was detected only once. J is TRBJ2-7 and V is TRBV2, with unresolved D. V lost 6 bases to trimming and J lost 1 base, with 10 bases between them. The CDR3 runs to 13 residues. CDR1 and CDR2 (germline): SNHLY, FYNNEI. This CDR3 reads CASRVSESYEQYF. The CDR3 nucleotides are TGTGCCAGCAGGGTTAGTGAATCCTACGAGCAGTACTTC. The complete variable domain, with remaining parts taken from reference TRBV2 and TRBJ2-7, reads EPEVTQTPSHQVTQMGQEVILRCVPISNHLYFYWYRQILGQKVEFLVSFYNNEISEKSEIFDDQFSVERPDGSNFTLKIRSTKLEDSAMYFCASRVSESYEQYFGPGTRLTVT.

For this clone: The sample holds other DNA sequences that translate to the same CDR3. The chain links TRBV5-8 to TRBJ1-5; the D is unclear. V lost 0 bases and J lost 7, with 8 bases in between. CDR3 length equals 13 residues. CDR1 and CDR2 (germline): SGHTS, YDEGEE. The CDR3 DNA is TGTGCCAGCAGCTTGGGTTGGGGACAGCCCCAGCATTTT. Its protein is CASSLGWGQPQHF.

This chain connects TRBV27 to TRBJ2-1, with 8 nucleotides matching TRBD2. Germline V gene data show CDR1 as MNHEY and CDR2 as SMNVEV (reference sequence). Trimming removed 4 bases from V and 4 bases from J; junction bases left unmatched: 6. CDR3 length: 15 residues. CDR3: CASSSAGVPYNEQFF. DNA of the CDR3: TGTGCCAGCAGTTCAGCGGGAGTGCCGTACAATGAGCAGTTCTTC.

The genes are TRBV19 and TRBJ1-2; 7 nucleotides line up with TRBD1. Trimming cost V 4 bases and J 4 bases; bases outside gene matches: 3. The CDR3 spans 13 residues. Germline lookup yields CDR1 LNHDA and CDR2 SQIVND (reference sequence). The CDR3 here is CASSTWDSYGYTF. DNA of the CDR3: TGTGCCAGTAGTACTTGGGACAGCTATGGCTACACCTTC.

V gene TRBV6-5 combines with J gene TRBJ2-5; 7 bases agree with TRBD2. Germline trimming cut 6 bases from V and 6 bases from J; bases unmatched to any gene: 4. Looked up from germline, CDR1 is MNHEY and CDR2 is SVGAGI. The CDR3 has 12 amino acids. This CDR3 reads CASRTAGKTQYF. CDR3 sequence (DNA): TGTGCCAGCAGAACAGCGGGAAAGACCCAGTACTTC.

CDR3 in amino acids: CSAEDISNYGYTF. CDR3 bases: TGCAGCGCTGAGGACATCTCTAACTATGGCTACACCTTC. This rearrangement joins TRBV29-1 to TRBJ1-2; tentatively, D is TRBD1 (5 bases). Germline CDR1 reads SQVTM; CDR2 reads ANQGSEA. V lost 7 bases, J lost 0 bases, and 12 bases lay in between. The CDR3 extends over 13 amino acids.

The chain carries TRBV28 and TRBJ2-7; 9 nucleotides align to TRBD1. CDR3 length: 14 amino acids. CDR1 and CDR2 from the germline V gene are MDHEN and SYDVKM. The ends lost 3 bases at V and 4 bases at J; junction bases unmatched: 4. The CDR3 DNA is TGTGCCAGCAGTTTCACGACAGGGGGATACGAGCAGTACTTC. This gives the protein CASSFTTGGYEQYF.

This rearrangement joins TRBV7-9 to TRBJ2-5; no reliable D call. V lost 1 base to trimming and J lost 2 bases, with 8 bases between them. The CDR3 is made up of 14 amino acids. CDR1 SEHNR and CDR2 FQNEAQ come from the germline V gene (reference sequence). CDR3 loop: CASSLENLQETQYF. For the CDR3, the DNA is TGTGCCAGCAGCTTAGAAAACCTTCAAGAGACCCAGTACTTC.

The gene calls are TRBV14 and TRBJ2-7; D not resolved. In germline, CDR1 is SGHDN, CDR2 FVKESK. CDR3 size: 17 residues. Trimming left V 4 bases short and J 0 bases short, with 19 bases between. Written as DNA, the CDR3 is TGTGCCAGCAGCCGATCGGAAAGCCCTAGAAGCTCCTACGAGCAGTACTTC. It codes for CASSRSESPRSSYEQYF. The full variable domain, in which reference TRBV14 and TRBJ2-7 provide the parts outside the CDR3, is EAGVTQFPSHSVIEKGQTVTLRCDPISGHDNLYWYRRVMGKEIKFLLHFVKESKQDESGMPNNRFLAERTGGTYSTLKVQPAELEDSGVYFCASSRSESPRSSYEQYFGPGTRLTVT.